Listed below are T cell receptor beta chains from one sample, sequenced in a study of cytomegalovirus exposure and HLA in healthy donors. Clones were read by immunoSEQ multiplex PCR, and TCRdb kept only the in-frame ones, dropping some. The table includes about 150,000 clones, 75% to 80% detected once. Sequencing was performed on PBMCs. These receptors originate from a male donor in good health and CMV-seronegative. Both conserved end residues are part of each CDR3. The D gene is left open where the match is weak. The size entry is marked missing in some rows and otherwise reads once, few, many or a size class.

CDR3 length | clone size | D gene | V gene | CDR3 protein
16 | few | TRBD2 | TRBV29-1 | CSVGRTSGSGSNEQYF
15 | few | . | TRBV7-2 | CASSRWTELEVTIYF
14 | . | . | TRBV6-1 | CASSENPLSYGYTF
14 | . | . | TRBV2 | CASRQGSVNTEAFF
12 | . | . | TRBV11-2 | CASSLGRDGYTF
14 | . | . | TRBV11-2 | CASSLPSPRGTQYF
13 | once | TRBD2 | TRBV29-1 | CSGRGGAGGELFF
15 | . | TRBD1 | TRBV28 | CASSTWTGAGNTIYF
15 | . | TRBD2 | TRBV9 | CASSTLAGGPVEQYF
15 | . | TRBD1 | TRBV7-8 | CASSPRTGLNYGYTF
11 | . | . | TRBV20-1 | CSARDNEKLFF
16 | . | TRBD1 | TRBV28 | CASSLWGDRSLRGYTF
16 | . | TRBD1 | TRBV14 | CASSPWTGALNTEAFF
15 | . | . | TRBV9 | CASSPKEWLNYGYTF
14 | . | TRBD2 | TRBV5-4 | CASSSGLLSYEQYF
13 | . | . | TRBV30 | CAWGGFGNYGYTF
13 | . | . | TRBV4-3 | CASSQVQGYEQYF
14 | . | TRBD1 | TRBV11-2 | CASSWGQVIRGYTF
14 | . | TRBD1 | TRBV9 | CASSPGQGLFEQFF
16 | . | . | TRBV4-2 | CASSLPLAGLGDIQYF
13 | few | TRBD1 | TRBV10-3 | CAISVQGGETQYF
16 | . | TRBD2 | TRBV19 | CASRPGTSGAYNEQFF
16 | . | TRBD2 | TRBV19 | CAIRGTSGMNTGELFF
14 | . | TRBD2 | TRBV6-1 | CASSLSGLDYEQYF
12 | . | . | TRBV5-1 | CASSLTRDTQYF
13 | . | . | TRBV6-5 | CASSYSEKREQYF
15 | . | . | TRBV5-1 | CASRFSANSNQPQHF
15 | . | TRBD1 | TRBV5-1 | CAKWDRGRLADTQYF
15 | few | TRBD1 | TRBV6-5 | CASKPDGQGGTEAFF
16 | . | TRBD1 | TRBV29-1 | CSVEGNRDRVSDTQYF
14 | . | . | TRBV4-1 | CASSHAGGDFEAFF
14 | . | TRBD1 | TRBV2 | CASSVDRGHYEQYF
16 | . | . | TRBV4-3 | CASSQDWGRATGELFF
18 | few | . | TRBV7-6 | CASSLAKGGPQRTDTQYF
14 | few | . | TRBV5-1 | CASSPGGNTGELFF
14 | . | . | TRBV6-1 | CASSSPPRGQPQHF
15 | . | . | TRBV5-1 | CASSAGPPSSNEQFF
11 | . | . | TRBV30 | CAWRQPDTQYF
16 | . | TRBD2 | TRBV5-4 | CASSLGSGSSYNEQFF
15 | . | TRBD2 | TRBV7-6 | CASRFSGRAAGELFF
19 | . | . | TRBV7-9 | CASSLQAGHTTSGANGLTF